These T cell receptor beta chains were read from a single sample in a study of blood T cell repertoires in COVID-19. Assay used: immunoSEQ multiplex PCR; TCRdb lists only in-frame clones, some missing. This table has a few hundred thousand clones, 88% appearing once. Material: peripheral blood. Receptors originate from a man older than 75 with acute or convalescent COVID-19. Both conserved end residues are part of each CDR3. D genes are given only for firm matches. The size of a clone is reported for some rows only, either as once, few or many, or as a class for expanded clones.

clone_size j_call v_call d_call cdr3_nt cdr3_aa
once TRBJ2-7 TRBV9 TRBD1 TGTGCCAGCAGCGCAGGACAGGGGGTCTCCTACGAGCAGTACTTC CASSAGQGVSYEQYF
- TRBJ1-2 TRBV4-2 - TGTGCCAGCAGCCAAGATCTCGGGGGGCGATATGGCTACACCTTC CASSQDLGGRYGYTF
- TRBJ2-2 TRBV9 - TGTGCCAGCAGCCCCCGACGGGACACTAACACCGGGGAGCTGTTTTTT CASSPRRDTNTGELFF
once TRBJ1-5 TRBV3-1/TRBV3-2 TRBD1 TGTGCCAGCAGCCAAGATTTCGGGACAGGGTTGTGGTTCGATCAGCCCCAGCATTTT CASSQDFGTGLWFDQPQHF
- TRBJ2-7 TRBV7-8 TRBD2 TGTGCCAGCAGCTCCAGGACTAGCGGGGGGACCTACGAGCAGTACTTC CASSSRTSGGTYEQYF
- TRBJ2-7 TRBV5-6 TRBD1 TGTGCCAGCAGCCCGGGGACAGCTAGCTACGAGCAGTACTTC CASSPGTASYEQYF
- TRBJ2-7 TRBV28 - TGTGCCAGCAGTTTACTATACGAGCAGTACTTC CASSLLYEQYF
- TRBJ1-2 TRBV19 TRBD1 TGTGCCAGTAGTATTGGACAGGCCCTCGGGGATGGCTACACCTTC CASSIGQALGDGYTF
- TRBJ1-5 TRBV20-1 - TGCAGTGCGTACGGGGGTTGGTCCCAGCATTTT CSAYGGWSQHF
- TRBJ1-1 TRBV5-1 TRBD1 TGCGCCAGCAGCCCACTGACAGGGGAGAACACTGAAGCTTTCTTT CASSPLTGENTEAFF